The clone carrying this T cell receptor beta chain has just a few counts. This sample is drawn from a study of control samples from healthy donors and cancer patients. Some clones are missing from TCRdb's copy, which holds only in-frame ones; the method was immunoSEQ multiplex PCR. The table includes about 89,000 clones, more than 75% detected once. Sequenced sample: blood. The sequence was obtained from a woman aged 35 to 49 in good health.

For the CDR3, the DNA is TGTGCCAGCAGCTTAGGACAGGGGTTAGGGCCCCAGCATTTT. Amino acids: CASSLGQGLGPQHF. V gene TRBV7-8 combines with J gene TRBJ1-5; 8 bases are shared with TRBD1. The V gene end was trimmed by 1 base and the J gene end by 9 bases; junction bases not matched to a gene: 5. Germline assignment: CDR1 SGHVS and CDR2 FQNEAQ. The CDR3 covers 14 residues. Together with reference TRBV7-8 and TRBJ1-5, the CDR3 gives the full variable domain: GAGVSQSPRYKVAKRGQDVALRCDPISGHVSLFWYQQALGQGPEFLTYFQNEAQLDKSGLPSDRFFAERPEGSVSTLKIQRTQQEDSAVYLCASSLGQGLGPQHFGDGTRLSIL.